This entry features one T cell receptor (beta chain) sequence. Antigen: not known. Produced via immunoSEQ multiplex PCR; TCRdb's table is partial and in-frame only. Of 15,000 or so clones in the sample, 65% to 85% were seen once. The entry originates in a study of PD-1 blockade in mismatch repair-deficient tumors. Study-level background: All were previously treated, progressing patients with around 12 mismatch repair-deficient cancer types.

All patients were mismatch repair deficient, assessed by either PCR or immunohistochemistry. V lost 0 bases and J 4 bases, leaving 6 bases between the germline ends. Germline V gene data show CDR1 as MNHNS and CDR2 as SASEGT. The CDR3 spans 14 residues. Points from the study as a whole: Tumor-resident clones, often absent from pretreatment blood, expanded after pembrolizumab and then contracted.

The starting material was PBMCs, obtained 4 weeks after starting pembrolizumab. The rearrangement links TRBV6-1 to TRBJ2-2; no clear D gene. The source is an adult with mismatch repair-deficient cancer. CDR3 DNA: TGTGCCAGCAGTGAAGCTCCCAGCACCGGGGAGCTGTTTTTT. Its translation: CASSEAPSTGELFF.